The 26 T cell receptor beta chains below come from one sample, sequenced in a study of beta chain features in type 1 diabetes. Investigators reverse transcribed all isolated RNA, so they sequenced expressed TCRB transcripts. This table comes from immunoSEQ multiplex PCR, and its TCRdb copy is limited to in-frame clones, with some not included. This sample has approximately 110,000 clones, with around 40% found just once. The sequencing sample was made of stem cell memory CD4+ T cells from blood. The receptor source for this set is a young woman in good health.

This clone was recorded a few times. The V call is TRBV2, the J call TRBJ2-1, with unresolved D. The CDR3 spans 16 residues. V gave up 6 bases and J gave up 0 bases, with 15 bases separating them. Germline V gene sequence: CDR1 SNHLY, CDR2 FYNNEI. CDR3 coding DNA: TGTGCCAGCAGATCCTTACTACCGGGCTCCTACAATGAGCAGTTCTTC. Protein sequence: CASRSLLPGSYNEQFF.

The chain combines TRBV11-2 with TRBJ1-2; 9 bases are a match to TRBD1. From germline, CDR1 is SGHAT and CDR2 FQNNGV. Losses at the gene ends were 0 bases for V and 7 bases for J; bases not matched to a gene: 6. The CDR3 is 15 residues long. This CDR3 reads CASSLEGQGWAGYTF. The CDR3 bases are TGTGCCAGCAGCTTAGAGGGACAGGGTTGGGCTGGCTACACCTTC.

This clone has a handful of counts. The CDR3 protein is CASSLVLAGSYNEQFF. CDR3 nucleotide sequence: TGCGCCAGCAGCTTGGTACTAGCGGGGTCCTACAATGAGCAGTTCTTC. This chain connects TRBV5-1 to TRBJ2-1, with TRBD2 matching 10 bases. This CDR3 spans 16 amino acids. Germline trimming cut 0 bases from V and 1 base from J; bases unmatched to any gene: 1. Germline CDR1 is SGHRS and CDR2 is YFSETQ.

The J gene is TRBJ2-3, the V gene TRBV6-4, with 10 bases identical to TRBD2. The V and J ends lost 0 bases and 4 bases, in that order; junction bases with no gene match: 7. From germline, CDR1 is MRHNA and CDR2 SNTAGT. The CDR3 extends over 17 amino acids. The CDR3 nucleotides read TGTGCCAGCAGTGACTCTAAGCGGGAGGGCCCCTCAGATACGCAGTATTTT. Residues: CASSDSKREGPSDTQYF.

The V and J genes are TRBV7-9 and TRBJ1-5, with TRBD1 identical over 9 bases. The CDR3 sequence is 15 residues long. Trimming cost V 5 bases and J 5 bases; bases outside gene matches: 7. Germline-derived CDR1 and CDR2 are SEHNR and FQNEAQ (reference sequence). Written as DNA, the CDR3 is TGTGCCAGCAGCCAAGGGACAGGGACGCATCAGCCCCAGCATTTT. Protein sequence: CASSQGTGTHQPQHF. The variable domain in full, with the rest retrieved from reference TRBV7-9 and TRBJ1-5, is DTGVSQNPRHKITKRGQNVTFRCDPISEHNRLYWYRQTLGQGPEFLTYFQNEAQLEKSRLLSDRFSAERPKGSFSTLEIQRTEQGDSAMYLCASSQGTGTHQPQHFGDGTRLSIL.

This clone was seen ten or more times. The chain has TRBV7-9 and TRBJ2-5; TRBD2 agrees at 8 bases. In germline, CDR1 is SEHNR, CDR2 FQNEAQ (reference sequence). The CDR3 extends over 14 amino acids. V dropped 5 bases and J dropped 5; count of bases not matched to a gene: 7. The DNA for the CDR3 is TGTGCCAGCAGCCTCCGGGGGGGGCTGGAGACCCAGTACTTC. This codes for CASSLRGGLETQYF.

In its sample, this clone was seen a few times. CDR3 sequence: CASKTRVDEQYF. Written as DNA, the CDR3 is TGTGCCAGCAAAACCCGCGTCGACGAGCAGTACTTC. This sequence joins TRBV28 and TRBJ2-7; D not certain. With 7 bases removed from V and 5 bases from J, the gap between germline ends came to 12 bases. There are 12 residues in the CDR3. Germline assignment: CDR1 MDHEN and CDR2 SYDVKM.

The chain recombines TRBV5-5 with TRBJ1-5; D uncertain. CDR3 length: 15 amino acids. In germline, CDR1 is SGHKS, CDR2 YYEKEE (reference sequence). The ends were cut back, 3 bases at V and 6 bases at J, with 16 bases in the middle. The CDR3 DNA follows: TGTGCCAGCAGCTGGAACGGGGTAGGTGCTCAGCCCCAGCATTTT. Residues: CASSWNGVGAQPQHF.

This clone was picked up a small number of times. This chain connects TRBV6-1 to TRBJ1-5; D not resolved. The CDR3 covers 15 residues. CDR1 is MNHNS, CDR2 SASEGT, per germline. The germline V and J ends were trimmed by 2 bases and 0 bases, with 8 bases remaining between them. The CDR3 here is CASSENRVSNQPQHF. The CDR3 DNA reads as TGTGCCAGCAGTGAAAATCGGGTTAGCAATCAGCCCCAGCATTTT.

This clone has just a few counts. The rearrangement links TRBV14 to TRBJ2-1, with TRBD2 matching 14 bases. Germline lookup yields CDR1 SGHDN and CDR2 FVKESK. J lost 8 bases, V lost 3 bases, and 9 bases had no gene match. This CDR3 is 17 amino acids long. CDR3 nucleotides: TGTGCCAGCAGCCACCGACTAGCGGGAGGGCCCGGGGATGAGCAGTTCTTC. This gives the protein CASSHRLAGGPGDEQFF.

The chain carries TRBV19 and TRBJ2-1, with TRBD1 as a possible D gene (6 bases). Looked up from germline, CDR1 is LNHDA and CDR2 is SQIVND (reference sequence). The CDR3 consists of 13 residues. V shed 6 bases and J shed 6 bases, with 12 bases lying between them. The CDR3 region is CASRIRGGNEQFF. CDR3 sequence (DNA): TGTGCCAGTAGAATCCGAGGGGGCAATGAGCAGTTCTTC.

CDR3: CASSLDGQGWADTQYF. The CDR3 DNA reads TGCGCCAGCAGCTTGGATGGACAGGGGTGGGCAGATACGCAGTATTTT. This rearrangement joins TRBV5-1 to TRBJ2-3, with 9 bases identical to TRBD1. CDR1 is SGHRS, CDR2 YFSETQ, per germline. V was pared by 0 bases and J by 4 bases, with 6 bases of the junction left unmatched. This CDR3 has 16 residues. The full variable domain, completed using reference TRBV5-1 and TRBJ2-3, is KAGVTQTPRYLIKTRGQQVTLSCSPISGHRSVSWYQQTPGQGLQFLFEYFSETQRNKGNFPGRFSGRQFSNSRSEMNVSTLELGDSALYLCASSLDGQGWADTQYFGPGTRLTVL.

The V call is TRBV7-9, the J call TRBJ2-3, with a tentative D call TRBD2 (6 bases). V gave up 3 bases and J gave up 7 bases, with 20 bases separating them. CDR1 SEHNR and CDR2 FQNEAQ come from the germline V gene (reference sequence). This CDR3 has 16 residues. The CDR3, as DNA: TGTGCCAGCAGCTTCAGCCCGGGACTCGGGTTCCATACGCAGTATTTT. Protein product: CASSFSPGLGFHTQYF.

The chain links TRBV5-1 to TRBJ2-5; D possibly corresponds to TRBD2 (5 bases). Between the trimmed V and J ends, which lost 1 base and 3 bases, there was a span of 10 bases. This CDR3 comprises 14 residues. Germline V gives CDR1 SGHRS, CDR2 YFSETQ. Here the CDR3 DNA reads TGCGCCAGCAGCTTGTCCGGGGAAAAAGAGACCCAGTACTTC. This sequence encodes CASSLSGEKETQYF.

This clone was counted between two and nine times. This chain connects TRBV29-1 to TRBJ2-1; unclear D gene. Germline assignment: CDR1 SQVTM and CDR2 ANQGSEA. This CDR3 is built from 14 residues. Trimming cost V 7 bases and J 0 bases, with 13 bases left between them. CDR3 bases: TGCAGCGCGACTTTTCGCAGCTCCTACAATGAGCAGTTCTTC. This translates into CSATFRSSYNEQFF.

J is TRBJ2-1 and V is TRBV11-1; D possibly corresponds to TRBD2 (6 bases). The CDR3 is made up of 15 amino acids. Germline V lookup: CDR1 SGHAT, CDR2 FQDESV (reference sequence). V gave up 1 base and J gave up 8 bases, with 15 bases separating them. The CDR3 loop reads CASSLEGGVSHEQFF. As DNA, the CDR3 is TGTGCCAGCAGCTTAGAGGGAGGTGTGTCCCATGAGCAGTTCTTC.

This chain uses TRBV21-1 with TRBJ2-7; the table's D call, TRBD1, was not checked against the DNA. TRBV21-1 is termed a pseudogene. The CDR3 covers 15 residues. The CDR3, as DNA: TGTGCCAGCAGCAAAGGGACAGGGGCTTCCCACGAGCAGTACTTC. It codes for CASSKGTGASHEQYF.

The genes are TRBV15 and TRBJ2-7; TRBD1 matches at 9 bases. V trimming: 0 bases; J trimming: 3 bases; junction bases outside the gene matches: 6. The CDR3 covers 16 residues. Germline CDR1 and CDR2: LNHNV and YYDKDF (reference sequence). The CDR3 sequence is CATSRENGQGIYEQYF. In DNA, the CDR3 is TGTGCCACCAGCAGAGAAAATGGACAGGGGATCTACGAGCAGTACTTC. The whole variable domain, remainder taken from reference TRBV15 and TRBJ2-7, is DAMVIQNPRYQVTQFGKPVTLSCSQTLNHNVMYWYQQKSSQAPKLLFHYYDKDFNNEADTPDNFQSRRPNTSFCFLDIRSPGLGDTAMYLCATSRENGQGIYEQYFGPGTRLTVT.

For this clone: This specimen includes other DNA sequences encoding the same CDR3. The CDR3 coding sequence is TGTGCCAGCTGGCCGGGACAGGGGGCTGGGGAGCTGTTTTTT. Encoded protein: CASWPGQGAGELFF. This chain joins TRBV28 and TRBJ2-2; 12 bases map to TRBD1. This CDR3 contains 14 residues. The germline V gene has CDR1 MDHEN and CDR2 SYDVKM. The ends lost 8 bases at V and 8 bases at J; junction bases unmatched: 6.

V usage is TRBV11-2 and J usage is TRBJ2-3; 9 nucleotides match TRBD2. The CDR3 sequence is 16 residues long. Trimming took 4 bases from V and 5 from J; bases not matched to a gene: 10. Germline V gives CDR1 SGHAT, CDR2 FQNNGV. The CDR3 is CASSWWGGRVQDTQYF. The CDR3, as DNA: TGTGCCAGCAGCTGGTGGGGCGGGAGGGTTCAAGATACGCAGTATTTT.

The sample holds a few counts of this clone. The gene calls are TRBV5-6 and TRBJ2-7, with D uncertain. V was trimmed by 3 bases and J by 5 bases, leaving 6 bases between them. From germline, CDR1 is SGHDT and CDR2 YYEEEE. This CDR3 is built from 11 residues. CDR3 in amino acids: CASSWAHEQYF. Written as DNA, the CDR3 is TGTGCCAGCAGCTGGGCTCACGAGCAGTACTTC.

The rearrangement joins TRBV2 to TRBJ2-3; 11 bases fit TRBD2. Germline-derived CDR1 and CDR2 are SNHLY and FYNNEI. The J segment lost 4 bases and the V segment lost 0 bases, leaving 9 bases of the junction unmatched. The CDR3 is 18 residues long. CDR3 sequence reads: CASSEAPPLAGEADTQYF. The CDR3 DNA reads as TGTGCCAGCAGTGAAGCTCCCCCACTAGCGGGAGAGGCAGATACGCAGTATTTT.

This clone was found a few times. The sample carries other DNA sequences with the same CDR3. The chain uses TRBV20-1 and TRBJ2-7; no firm D call. The ends were cut back, 5 bases at V and 1 base at J, with 6 bases in the middle. This CDR3 region has 11 residues. Germline CDR1 reads DFQATT; CDR2 reads SNEGSKA (reference sequence). The CDR3 DNA sequence: TGCAGTGCTTCGCGTTCCTACGAGCAGTACTTC. It specifies CSASRSYEQYF.

This chain's CDR3 is CASSLRDSNEQFF. CDR3 sequence (DNA): TGCGCCAGCAGTTTGCGGGACAGCAATGAGCAGTTCTTC. The chain combines TRBV5-1 with TRBJ2-1; tentative D call: TRBD1 (7 bases). The germline V gene has CDR1 SGHRS and CDR2 YFSETQ. The CDR3 has 13 amino acids. V lost 5 bases and J lost 6, with 12 bases in between.

This clone was seen a few times. J is TRBJ1-5 and V is TRBV19; tentative D call: TRBD1 (5 bases). V gave up 6 bases and J gave up 0 bases, with 12 bases separating them. CDR1 and CDR2 (germline): LNHDA, SQIVND (reference sequence). CDR3 length: 15 amino acids. CDR3 region: CASSPQGYSNQPQHF. The CDR3 DNA reads as TGTGCCAGTAGCCCCCAGGGTTATAGCAATCAGCCCCAGCATTTT.

The sample holds a few counts of this clone. The V and J genes are TRBV29-1 and TRBJ2-7; the match to TRBD2 covers 8 bases. The CDR3 spans 15 residues. The J segment lost 2 bases and the V segment lost 0 bases, leaving 6 bases of the junction unmatched. Per the germline V gene, CDR1 is SQVTM and CDR2 is ANQGSEA. The CDR3 spells CSVEDSSGGPYEQYF. DNA for the CDR3: TGCAGCGTTGAAGATTCGAGCGGGGGACCCTACGAGCAGTACTTC.